The 28 T cell receptor beta chains below all came from one sample that was sequenced in a study of blood T cell repertoires in COVID-19. Only in-frame clones appear in the TCRdb table, and some are missing; sequencing was by immunoSEQ multiplex PCR. The sample lists 110,000 to 150,000 clones, more than 75% occurring once. Sequenced input: peripheral blood. These TCRs come from a man between 60 and 75 years old with acute or convalescent COVID-19.

The rearrangement joins TRBV7-9 to TRBJ2-3, with D possibly being TRBD2 (6 bases). V lost 5 bases to trimming and J lost 2 bases, with 14 bases between them. The germline gives CDR1 SEHNR, CDR2 FQNEAQ (reference sequence). This CDR3 has 15 residues. DNA of the CDR3: TGTGCCAGCAGCCTAGGGGCTAGCGACACAGATACGCAGTATTTT. Its protein product is CASSLGASDTDTQYF.

The genes are TRBV19 and TRBJ1-5, with 10 bases identical to TRBD1. With V trimmed by 3 bases and J by 5 bases, 7 bases remained unmatched. The CDR3 totals 16 residues. Germline V CDR1 and CDR2: LNHDA, SQIVND (reference sequence). CDR3 nucleotide sequence: TGTGCCAGTAGTATCTCAGGACAGGGGGACCATCAGCCCCAGCATTTT. Protein: CASSISGQGDHQPQHF.

This chain links TRBV5-1 with TRBJ1-3, with no clear D. The germline V and J ends were trimmed by 3 bases and 1 base, with 14 bases remaining between them. This CDR3 is 16 amino acids long. Germline values: CDR1 SGHRS, CDR2 YFSETQ. CDR3 amino acids: CASSSDEVGSGNTIYF. The CDR3 DNA reads as TGCGCCAGCAGCTCTGATGAGGTCGGGTCTGGAAACACCATATATTTT.

This sequence joins TRBV10-2 and TRBJ1-4, with 9 bases that match TRBD1. The germline V gene has CDR1 WSHSY and CDR2 SAAADI. Germline trimming cut 8 bases from V and 8 bases from J; bases unmatched to any gene: 6. The CDR3 runs to 13 residues. CDR3 DNA: TGCGCCAGCTACAGGGGGCGAGGAGAAAAACTGTTTTTT. Translated: CASYRGRGEKLFF.

V gene TRBV20-1 combines with J gene TRBJ1-5; D is unclear. Germline loops: CDR1 DFQATT, CDR2 SNEGSKA (reference sequence). V lost 3 bases and J lost 6, with 9 bases in between. This CDR3 is 12 amino acids long. The CDR3 loop is CSASPRGQPQHF. Here the CDR3 DNA reads TGCAGTGCTAGTCCGCGGGGTCAGCCCCAGCATTTT.

The chain links TRBV3-1 (or the pseudogene TRBV3-2) to TRBJ1-6; D is unresolved. The CDR3 contains 12 residues. The V gene lost 11 bases and the J gene lost 0 bases, with 5 bases spanning the gap. The V gene's germline CDR1 is LGHDT and CDR2 YNNKEL (reference sequence). The CDR3 loop is CASSSYNSPLHF. The CDR3 region has the DNA TGTGCCTCGAGCTCCTATAATTCACCCCTCCACTTT.

The chain combines TRBV13 with TRBJ2-5, with TRBD1 as a possible D gene (5 bases). The V and J ends lost 3 bases and 2 bases respectively, with 10 bases between them. CDR1 PRHDT and CDR2 FYEKMQ come from the germline V gene (reference sequence). The CDR3 runs to 14 residues. The CDR3 is CASSFLTGQETQYF. CDR3 DNA sequence: TGTGCCAGCAGCTTCCTAACAGGTCAAGAGACCCAGTACTTC. The full variable domain, completed using reference TRBV13 and TRBJ2-5, is AAGVIQSPRHLIKEKRETATLKCYPIPRHDTVYWYQQGPGQDPQFLISFYEKMQSDKGSIPDRFSAQQFSDYHSELNMSSLELGDSALYFCASSFLTGQETQYFGPGTRLLVL.

The gene calls are TRBV19 and TRBJ2-7, with 7 bases aligning to TRBD2. V lost 5 bases, J lost 2 bases, and 9 bases stayed unmatched. The CDR3 covers 15 residues. The V gene's germline CDR1 is LNHDA and CDR2 SQIVND (reference sequence). The CDR3 region has the DNA TGTGCCAGTAGTTCTCCCCCCGGGGGGACCTACGAGCAGTACTTC. This codes for CASSSPPGGTYEQYF.

The chain carries TRBV18 and TRBJ2-1; the D gene is possibly TRBD1 (6 bases). V shed 6 bases and J shed 3 bases, with 12 bases lying between them. The germline V gene encodes CDR1 KGHSH and CDR2 LQKENI. There are 14 residues in the CDR3. The CDR3 region is CASSPGTIYNEQFF. The CDR3 DNA sequence: TGTGCCAGCTCCCCCGGGACAATCTACAATGAGCAGTTCTTC.

This clone occurred a few times. The chain couples TRBV3-1 (or the pseudogene TRBV3-2) to TRBJ1-2; 7 bases are a match to TRBD1. The CDR3 sequence is 15 residues long. Per the germline V gene, CDR1 is LGHDT and CDR2 is YNNKEL (reference sequence). V lost 3 bases to trimming and J lost 1 base; unmatched junction nucleotides: 5. CDR3 region: CASSQGQRINYGYTF. The CDR3 coding sequence is TGTGCCAGCAGCCAGGGACAGCGCATTAACTATGGCTACACCTTC.

The V gene is TRBV10-3, the J gene TRBJ2-2; D possibly corresponds to TRBD2 (5 bases). The CDR3 extends over 14 amino acids. Trimming cost V 4 bases and J 3 bases, with 9 bases left between them. Per germline, CDR1 ENHRY and CDR2 SYGVKD. The chain's CDR3 is CAISGWEHTGELFF. In DNA, the CDR3 is TGTGCCATCAGTGGCTGGGAGCACACCGGGGAGCTGTTTTTT.

The chain links TRBV2 to TRBJ2-1, with unresolved D. Trimming left V 6 bases short and J 3 bases short, with 6 bases between. The germline CDR1 and CDR2 sequences are SNHLY and FYNNEI. There are 12 residues in the CDR3. The CDR3 is CASSSFYNEQFF. DNA of the CDR3: TGTGCCAGCAGCTCCTTCTACAATGAGCAGTTCTTC. Based on the CDR3 plus reference TRBV2 and TRBJ2-1, the full variable domain is EPEVTQTPSHQVTQMGQEVILRCVPISNHLYFYWYRQILGQKVEFLVSFYNNEISEKSEIFDDQFSVERPDGSNFTLKIRSTKLEDSAMYFCASSSFYNEQFFGPGTRLTVL.

This sequence joins TRBV9 and TRBJ2-2, with 8 bases identical to TRBD1. Trimming removed 5 bases from V and 4 bases from J; junction bases left unmatched: 7. This CDR3 is built from 15 residues. The germline V gene has CDR1 SGDLS and CDR2 YYNGEE. CDR3 sequence (DNA): TGTGCCAGCAGTGAACAGGGGGAGTTCACCGGGGAGCTGTTTTTT. Translated, it gives CASSEQGEFTGELFF.

The V call is TRBV7-9, the J call TRBJ1-4; D remains ambiguous. The CDR3 runs to 13 residues. V lost 11 bases, J lost 3 bases, and 13 bases lay in between. Germline values: CDR1 SEHNR, CDR2 FQNEAQ (reference sequence). The CDR3 region is CALVVEANEKLFF. The CDR3 bases are TGTGCCCTTGTGGTTGAGGCTAATGAAAAACTGTTTTTT. The full variable domain, completed using reference TRBV7-9 and TRBJ1-4, is DTGVSQNPRHKITKRGQNVTFRCDPISEHNRLYWYRQTLGQGPEFLTYFQNEAQLEKSRLLSDRFSAERPKGSFSTLEIQRTEQGDSAMYLCALVVEANEKLFFGSGTQLSVL.

The rearrangement links TRBV3-1 (or the pseudogene TRBV3-2) to TRBJ1-5; D is perhaps TRBD1 (6 bases). Germline CDR1 and CDR2: LGHDT and YNNKEL (reference sequence). The V gene lost 3 bases and the J gene lost 4 bases, with 7 bases spanning the gap. The CDR3 spans 13 residues. The CDR3 protein is CASSQTGNQPQHF. The CDR3 coding sequence is TGTGCCAGCAGCCAGACAGGAAATCAGCCCCAGCATTTT.

The rearrangement uses TRBV10-3 and TRBJ2-1; D is uncertain. Germline V gene lookup returns CDR1 ENHRY and CDR2 SYGVKD. V was shortened by 0 bases and J by 7 bases, with 7 bases between the two germline ends. The length of the CDR3 is 13 residues. The CDR3: CAISESSGNEQFF. The CDR3 DNA reads TGTGCCATCAGTGAGTCCTCCGGGAATGAGCAGTTCTTC.

The chain uses TRBV6-5 and TRBJ2-3; 7 nucleotides match TRBD2. J gave up 4 bases and V 2 bases, and 3 bases lay outside the gene matches. Per the germline V gene, CDR1 is MNHEY and CDR2 is SVGAGI. The CDR3 extends over 14 amino acids. The CDR3: CASSYAGEADTQYF. The CDR3 bases are TGTGCCAGCAGTTACGCGGGAGAGGCAGATACGCAGTATTTT.

The gene calls are TRBV5-6 and TRBJ1-3; 8 bases align to TRBD1. From germline, CDR1 is SGHDT and CDR2 YYEEEE. J gave up 2 bases and V 0 bases, and 1 base lay outside the gene matches. This CDR3 is 15 amino acids long. This chain's CDR3 is CASSLGTGTGNTIYF. For the CDR3, the DNA is TGTGCCAGCAGCTTGGGGACAGGGACTGGAAACACCATATATTTT.

In the case of this clone: Other nucleotide sequences in the sample specify the same CDR3. The gene calls are TRBV10-1 and TRBJ1-1; D is unclear. Trimming left V 6 bases short and J 5 bases short, with 13 bases between. This CDR3 comprises 13 residues. CDR1 and CDR2 (germline): WNHNN, SYGVQD (reference sequence). The CDR3 nucleotides read TGCGCCAGCAGATCCGATCTGACTACTGAAGCTTTCTTT. It translates to CASRSDLTTEAFF.

The V call is TRBV6-5, the J call TRBJ2-7, with D perhaps matching TRBD1 (5 bases). The CDR3 runs 12 residues. Per germline, CDR1 MNHEY and CDR2 SVGAGI. With 5 bases removed from V and 2 bases from J, the gap between germline ends came to 7 bases. In DNA, the CDR3 is TGTGCCAGCAGTACAGGAACCTACGAGCAGTACTTC. Translated: CASSTGTYEQYF.

The chain recombines TRBV28 with TRBJ1-4, with 9 positions matching TRBD1. Looked up from germline, CDR1 is MDHEN and CDR2 is SYDVKM. The CDR3 totals 15 residues. The V segment lost 4 bases and the J segment 8 bases; nucleotides outside the gene matches: 8. The CDR3 sequence: CASSSMDRGVEKLFF. CDR3 sequence (DNA): TGTGCCAGCAGTTCCATGGACAGGGGCGTCGAAAAACTGTTTTTT.

This chain joins TRBV28 and TRBJ1-2; 9 bases agree with TRBD1. The J segment lost 8 bases and the V segment lost 4 bases, leaving 14 bases of the junction unmatched. The CDR3 contains 16 residues. CDR1 is MDHEN, CDR2 SYDVKM, per germline. CDR3 amino acids: CASSSAGQGVLEGYTF. The CDR3 nucleotides read TGTGCCAGCAGTTCGGCGGGACAGGGCGTCCTTGAGGGCTACACCTTC.

This clone has a single count. The chain has TRBV6-9 and TRBJ2-5; 10 bases line up with TRBD1. The length of the CDR3 is 16 residues. Looked up from germline, CDR1 is MNHGY and CDR2 is SVAAGI. The V gene end was trimmed by 2 bases and the J gene end by 1 base; junction bases not matched to a gene: 4. CDR3 in amino acids: CASSYRGTGVQETQYF. DNA of the CDR3: TGTGCCAGCAGTTATAGGGGGACAGGGGTCCAAGAGACCCAGTACTTC.

This clone was counted ten times or more. The chain combines TRBV9 with TRBJ2-5; TRBD1 matches at 9 bases. The CDR3 is made up of 14 amino acids. Germline V gene sequence: CDR1 SGDLS, CDR2 YYNGEE. The V segment lost 3 bases and the J segment 5 bases; nucleotides outside the gene matches: 5. The chain's CDR3 is CASSGGQGLETQYF. The CDR3 nucleotides read TGTGCCAGCAGCGGGGGACAGGGCCTGGAGACCCAGTACTTC.

The chain carries TRBV5-1 and TRBJ2-4, with 7 bases that match TRBD1. V dropped 4 bases and J dropped 15; count of bases not matched to a gene: 13. CDR1 is SGHRS and CDR2 is YFSETQ in the germline V gene. This CDR3 is built from 13 residues. The CDR3 protein is CASSQGTAENLYF. The CDR3 DNA reads as TGCGCCAGCAGCCAGGGGACAGCGGAGAATCTGTACTTC.

V gene TRBV7-8 combines with J gene TRBJ2-7; 7 positions match TRBD1. The V gene end was trimmed by 5 bases and the J gene end by 3 bases; junction bases not matched to a gene: 13. Germline values: CDR1 SGHVS, CDR2 FQNEAQ. The length of the CDR3 is 16 residues. In nucleotides, the CDR3 is TGTGCCAGCAGCAACAGAGATCGGACAGGTAGCTACGAGCAGTACTTC. This gives the protein CASSNRDRTGSYEQYF.

This clone came up once. The chain links TRBV6-1 to TRBJ2-1, with D perhaps matching TRBD2 (6 bases). The CDR3 spans 19 residues. CDR1 and CDR2 from the germline V gene are MNHNS and SASEGT. The ends were cut back, 1 base at V and 0 bases at J, with 19 bases in the middle. The CDR3 bases are TGTGCCAGCAGTGAAGAAGGAGGGATCACGTGGAGCTCCTACAATGAGCAGTTCTTC. Translation: CASSEEGGITWSSYNEQFF.

The rearrangement joins TRBV7-3 to TRBJ2-3; 7 bases fit TRBD2. Germline V lookup: CDR1 SGHTA, CDR2 FQGTGA. J was trimmed by 0 bases and V by 2 bases; bases with no gene match: 5. The CDR3 has 16 amino acids. CDR3 in amino acids: CASSLSVGRSTDTQYF. CDR3 DNA: TGTGCCAGCAGCTTATCCGTCGGGAGGAGCACAGATACGCAGTATTTT.